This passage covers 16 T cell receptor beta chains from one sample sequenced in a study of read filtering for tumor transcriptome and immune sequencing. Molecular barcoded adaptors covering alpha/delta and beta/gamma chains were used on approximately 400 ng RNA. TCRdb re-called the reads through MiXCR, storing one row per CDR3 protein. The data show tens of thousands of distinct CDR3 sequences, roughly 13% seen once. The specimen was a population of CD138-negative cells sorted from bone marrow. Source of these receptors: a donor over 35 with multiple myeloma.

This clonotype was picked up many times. This CDR3 reads CASSRESVVNTEAFF. The DNA of the CDR3 is TGTGCCAGCAGCCGCGAGTCAGTTGTGAACACTGAAGCTTTCTTT. The chain couples TRBV11-2 to TRBJ1-1; D uncertain. V was clipped by 5 bases and J by 0 bases, with 13 bases between them. The length of the CDR3 is 15 residues. The germline gives CDR1 SGHAT, CDR2 FQNNGV. Combining the CDR3 with reference TRBV11-2 and TRBJ1-1 gives the whole variable domain EAGVAQSPRYKIIEKRQSVAFWCNPISGHATLYWYQQILGQGPKLLIQFQNNGVVDDSQLPKDRFSAERLKGVDSTLKIQPAKLEDSAVYLCASSRESVVNTEAFFGQGTRLTVV.

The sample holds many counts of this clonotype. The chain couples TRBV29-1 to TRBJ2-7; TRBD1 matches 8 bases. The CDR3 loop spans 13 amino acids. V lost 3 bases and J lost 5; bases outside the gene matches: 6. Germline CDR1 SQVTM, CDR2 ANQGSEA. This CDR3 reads CSVDLTGVHEQYF. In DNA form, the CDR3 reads TGCAGCGTTGATCTGACAGGGGTCCACGAGCAGTACTTC.

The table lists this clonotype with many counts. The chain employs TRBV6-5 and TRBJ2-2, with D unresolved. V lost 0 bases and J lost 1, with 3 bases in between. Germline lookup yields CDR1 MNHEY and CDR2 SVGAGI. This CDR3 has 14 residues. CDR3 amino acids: CASSYSRNTGELFF. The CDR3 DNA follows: TGTGCCAGCAGTTACTCTCGGAACACCGGGGAGCTGTTTTTT.

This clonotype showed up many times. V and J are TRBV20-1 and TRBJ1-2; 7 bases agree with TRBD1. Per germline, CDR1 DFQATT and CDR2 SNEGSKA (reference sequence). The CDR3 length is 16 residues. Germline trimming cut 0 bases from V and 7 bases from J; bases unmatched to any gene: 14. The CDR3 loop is CSARDGRQGPFAGYTF. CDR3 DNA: TGCAGTGCTAGAGATGGGCGACAGGGTCCCTTCGCTGGCTACACCTTC.

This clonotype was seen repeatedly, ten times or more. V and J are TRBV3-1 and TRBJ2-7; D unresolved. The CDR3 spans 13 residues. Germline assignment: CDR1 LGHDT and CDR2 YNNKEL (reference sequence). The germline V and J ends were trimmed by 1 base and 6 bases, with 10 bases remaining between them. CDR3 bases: TGTGCCAGCAGCCAAGTTTATACGGGCGAGCAGTACTTC. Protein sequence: CASSQVYTGEQYF.

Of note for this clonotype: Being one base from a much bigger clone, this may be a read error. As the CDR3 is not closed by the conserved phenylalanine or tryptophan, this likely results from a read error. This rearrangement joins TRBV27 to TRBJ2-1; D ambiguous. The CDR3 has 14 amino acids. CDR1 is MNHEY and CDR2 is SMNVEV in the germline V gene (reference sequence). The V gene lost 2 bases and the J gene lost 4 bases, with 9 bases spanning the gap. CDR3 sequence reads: CASSLIGQYNEQFL. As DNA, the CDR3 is TGTGCCAGCAGTTTAATCGGCCAATACAATGAGCAGTTCCTC.

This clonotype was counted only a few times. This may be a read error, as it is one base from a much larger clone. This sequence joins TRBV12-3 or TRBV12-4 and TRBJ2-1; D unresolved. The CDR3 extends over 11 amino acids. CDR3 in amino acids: CAGSYFNEQFF. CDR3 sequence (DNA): TGTGCCGGCAGTTACTTCAATGAGCAGTTCTTC.

CDR3: CASSSTDGGIQETQYF. The CDR3 coding sequence is TGTGCCAGCAGCTCTACGGACGGGGGGATTCAAGAGACCCAGTACTTC. This chain joins TRBV11-2 and TRBJ2-5; 7 positions agree with TRBD2. Germline CDR1 reads SGHAT; CDR2 reads FQNNGV. This CDR3 spans 16 amino acids. With 4 bases clipped from V and 2 bases from J, the junction kept 10 bases outside the gene matches.

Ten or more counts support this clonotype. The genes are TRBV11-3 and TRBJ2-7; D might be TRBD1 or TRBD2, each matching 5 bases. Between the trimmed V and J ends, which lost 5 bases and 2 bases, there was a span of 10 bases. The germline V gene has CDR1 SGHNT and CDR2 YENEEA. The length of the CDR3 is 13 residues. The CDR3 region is CASSPRGTYEQYF. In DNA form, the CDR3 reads TGTGCCAGCAGCCCGAGGGGCACCTACGAGCAGTACTTC.

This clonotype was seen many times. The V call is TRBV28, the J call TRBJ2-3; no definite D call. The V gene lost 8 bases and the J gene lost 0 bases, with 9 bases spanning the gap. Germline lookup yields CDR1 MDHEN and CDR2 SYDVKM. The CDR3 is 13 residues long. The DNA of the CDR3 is TGTGCCAGCCCGGCCTTCAGCACAGATACGCAGTATTTT. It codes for CASPAFSTDTQYF.

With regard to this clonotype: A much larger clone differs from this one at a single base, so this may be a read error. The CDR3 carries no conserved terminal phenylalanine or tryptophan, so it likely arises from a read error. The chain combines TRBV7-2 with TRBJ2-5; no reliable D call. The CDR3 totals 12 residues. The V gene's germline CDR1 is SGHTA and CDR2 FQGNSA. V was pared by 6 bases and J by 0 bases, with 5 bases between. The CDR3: CASSLYQETQYS. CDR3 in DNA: TGTGCCAGCAGTCTGTACCAAGAGACCCAGTACTCC.

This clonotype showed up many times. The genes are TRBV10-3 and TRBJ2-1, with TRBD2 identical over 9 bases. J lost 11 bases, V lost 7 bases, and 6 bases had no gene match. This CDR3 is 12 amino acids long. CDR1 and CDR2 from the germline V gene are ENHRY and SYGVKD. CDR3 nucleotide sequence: TGTGCCATCACCTCCCCTAGCGGGAAGCAGTTCTTC. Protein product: CAITSPSGKQFF.

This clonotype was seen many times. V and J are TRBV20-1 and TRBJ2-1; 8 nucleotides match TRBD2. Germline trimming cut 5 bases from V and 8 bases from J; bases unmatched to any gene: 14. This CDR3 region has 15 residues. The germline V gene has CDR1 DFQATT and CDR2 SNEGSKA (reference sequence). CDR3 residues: CSAPLLAGRLDEQFF. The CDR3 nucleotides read TGCAGTGCTCCTCTCTTAGCGGGAAGATTGGATGAGCAGTTCTTC.

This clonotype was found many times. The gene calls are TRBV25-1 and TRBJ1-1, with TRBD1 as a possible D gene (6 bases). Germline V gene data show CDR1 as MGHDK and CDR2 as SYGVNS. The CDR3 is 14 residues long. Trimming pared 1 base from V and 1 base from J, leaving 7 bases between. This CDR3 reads CASSESTGNTEAFF. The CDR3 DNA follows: TGTGCCAGCAGTGAATCGACAGGGAACACTGAAGCTTTCTTT.

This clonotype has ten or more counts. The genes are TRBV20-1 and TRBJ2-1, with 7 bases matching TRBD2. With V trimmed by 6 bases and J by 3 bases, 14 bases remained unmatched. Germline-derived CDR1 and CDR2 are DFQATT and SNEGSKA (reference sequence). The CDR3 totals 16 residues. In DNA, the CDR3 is TGCAGTGCCGGACCGAGGGCGGGAGAGCGCTACAATGAGCAGTTCTTC. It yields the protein CSAGPRAGERYNEQFF.

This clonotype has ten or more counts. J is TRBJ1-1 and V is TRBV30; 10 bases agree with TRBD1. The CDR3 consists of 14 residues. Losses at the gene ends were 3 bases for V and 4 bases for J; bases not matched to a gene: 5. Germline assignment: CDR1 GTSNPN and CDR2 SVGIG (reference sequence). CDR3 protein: CAWRTGGGGTEAFF. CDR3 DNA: TGTGCCTGGAGGACAGGGGGCGGAGGCACTGAAGCTTTCTTT.